This T cell receptor beta chain was sequenced during a study of naive and memory T cell subsets. Regarding the study as a whole: In CD4 and CD8 cells, diversity dropped from naive through EMRA.

Both TRBC1 and TRBC2 were covered by a beta constant-region primer of two equimolar oligonucleotides. Nested alpha and beta constant-region primers with the SP2 primer drove four PCR rounds on ligated cDNA. TCRdb re-called the UMI-ligation and nested PCR reads through MiXCR, storing one row per CDR3 protein. Altogether around 90,000 distinct CDR3 sequences are present, around 7% being singletons, with the ten largest covering over 1.5%. Ten or more counts support this clonotype. No antigen is known for it. Germline-derived CDR1 and CDR2 are DFQATT and SNEGSKA (reference sequence). There are 15 residues in the CDR3. Trimming shortened V by 5 bases and J by 7 bases, and 18 bases separated the two germline ends.

Sequencing input: central memory CD4+ T cells from blood. The TCR was taken from a human donor in good health. The chain uses TRBV20-1 and TRBJ1-6; perhaps TRBD1 as D (6 bases). The CDR3 DNA reads as TGCAGTGCTGGAATCGGGGGGCTAGCAAATTCACCCCTCCACTTT. It codes for CSAGIGGLANSPLHF.